This T cell receptor (beta chain) was recorded in a study of T cells in Graves' hyperthyroidism and ophthalmopathy. Regarding the study as a whole: Researchers found most expanded thyroid clonotypes above 0.001 in blood as well. Ophthalmopathy was told apart from stable hyperthyroidism by a 13 V-J model.

No ophthalmopathy progression within 18 months constituted stable Graves' hyperthyroidism. This clonotype was picked up one time. No antigen is known for it. The CDR3 regions of TCR beta were amplified from RNA transcripts. An initial round of RT-PCR targeting the TCR CDR3 relied on the HTBI primer set. One entry per CDR3 protein results from TCRdb running MiXCR on the multiplex PCR reads. The sample consists of around 800,000 distinct CDR3 sequences, approximately 40% of them appearing once. The receptor comes from a man aged 18 to 35 with Graves' hyperthyroidism. Sequencing was done on a sample of blood.

CDR3 nucleotide sequence: TGTGCCAGCAGCCCCGCTTTGACAGGGAGGGCGGACTATGGCTACACCTTC. As protein: CASSPALTGRADYGYTF. The chain links TRBV14 to TRBJ1-2; 7 bases are shared with TRBD1. Germline loops: CDR1 SGHDN, CDR2 FVKESK. The length of the CDR3 is 17 residues. V shed 4 bases and J 3 bases; nucleotides not matched to a gene: 14.